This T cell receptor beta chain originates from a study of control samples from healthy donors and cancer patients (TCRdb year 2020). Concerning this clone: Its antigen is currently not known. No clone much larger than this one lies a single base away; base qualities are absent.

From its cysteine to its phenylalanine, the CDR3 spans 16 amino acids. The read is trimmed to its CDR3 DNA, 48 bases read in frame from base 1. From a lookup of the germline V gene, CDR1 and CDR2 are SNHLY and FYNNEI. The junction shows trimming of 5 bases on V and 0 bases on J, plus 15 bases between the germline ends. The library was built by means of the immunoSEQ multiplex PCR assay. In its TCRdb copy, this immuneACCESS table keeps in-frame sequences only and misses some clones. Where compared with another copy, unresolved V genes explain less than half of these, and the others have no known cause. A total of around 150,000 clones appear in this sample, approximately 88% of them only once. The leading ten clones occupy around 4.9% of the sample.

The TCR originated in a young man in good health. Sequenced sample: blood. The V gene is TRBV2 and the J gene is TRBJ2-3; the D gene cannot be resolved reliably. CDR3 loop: CASSPLAITSTDTQYF. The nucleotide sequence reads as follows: TGTGCCAGCAGTCCCCTGGCAATTACTAGCACAGATACGCAGTATTTT.